The 5 T cell receptor beta chains given below trace back to one sample, sequenced in a study of blood T cell repertoires in COVID-19. Repertoires were generated with immunoSEQ multiplex PCR, while TCRdb's copy carries only in-frame clones and drops some. The profile covers about 12,000 clones, with about three quarters appearing a single time and around 10% taken by the ten largest. The material sequenced was peripheral blood. All receptors derive from a man aged 60 to 75 with COVID-19, enrolled during active disease.

The chain recombines TRBV30 with TRBJ2-7; D call uncertain. The CDR3 extends over 15 amino acids. V lost 4 bases and J lost 0, with 16 bases in between. CDR1 and CDR2 from the germline V gene are GTSNPN and SVGIG (reference sequence). DNA for the CDR3: TGTGCCTGGACCTCCACGGAGTTCCTCTCCTACGAGCAGTACTTC. Amino acids: CAWTSTEFLSYEQYF.

This clone was picked up one time. The rearrangement joins TRBV6-1 to TRBJ2-4; tentatively, D is TRBD2 (6 bases). This CDR3 has 15 residues. Germline lookup yields CDR1 MNHNS and CDR2 SASEGT. V was trimmed by 1 base and J by 5 bases, leaving 12 bases between them. The CDR3 loop reads CASSEVGRRQNIQYF. The CDR3 region has the DNA TGTGCCAGCAGTGAAGTGGGGAGGAGGCAAAACATTCAGTACTTC.

The CDR3 DNA reads TGTGCCAGCAGTTATGCGGGACTGAGGGGCACTGAAGCTTTCTTT. Translating it yields CASSYAGLRGTEAFF. The chain uses TRBV6-2 or TRBV6-3 and TRBJ1-1; a possible D gene is TRBD1 (5 bases). Germline values: CDR1 MNHEY, CDR2 SVGEGT. The CDR3 runs to 15 residues. V lost 3 bases and J lost 4, with 15 bases in between.

The chain carries TRBV18 and TRBJ2-2; no clear D gene. This CDR3 comprises 14 residues. V lost 3 bases and J 4 bases, leaving 9 bases between the germline ends. The V gene's germline CDR1 is KGHSH and CDR2 LQKENI. CDR3 sequence (DNA): TGTGCCAGCTCACCTCAGACGGGCACCGGGGAGCTGTTTTTT. As protein: CASSPQTGTGELFF.

The chain uses TRBV6-1 and TRBJ1-2; unclear D gene. Germline V gene data show CDR1 as MNHNS and CDR2 as SASEGT. V lost 2 bases to trimming and J lost 3 bases, with 19 bases between them. The CDR3 runs 17 residues. CDR3 nucleotides: TGTGCCAGCAGTGAAAGGTTCACAGTCCTCCTGGACTATGGCTACACCTTC. Protein: CASSERFTVLLDYGYTF.